This TCR beta chain appears in the sequencing data of a study of blood T cell repertoires in COVID-19. Study-level background: PBMCs, B-cell-depleted T cells, or T cells were the source of the cDNA or gDNA that made up the material.

Sequencing used immunoSEQ multiplex PCR; TCRdb keeps in-frame clones, though not all of them. Among about 290,000 clones, roughly 89% were seen once, and the ten largest hold just under 0.95%. Germline assignment: CDR1 MDHEN and CDR2 SYDVKM. Unmatched junction bases numbered 10, after V lost 11 bases and J lost 11 bases. The CDR3 totals 13 residues. The sequenced sample consisted of peripheral blood. The TCR originated in a woman aged 35 to 49 who had recovered from COVID-19. The chain couples TRBV28 to TRBJ1-6; 9 bases line up with TRBD1. CDR3 nucleotides: TGTGCCGGCCGTAGGACAGGGGAAGCACCCCTCCACTTT. Its protein is CAGRRTGEAPLHF.